One sample yielded the 25 T cell receptor beta chains listed below, sequenced in a study of T cell responses to AZD1222 COVID-19 vaccine (dated by TCRdb to the early 2020s). Sample time point, as interpreted from the label and publication: about 28 days (+/-7) after the second vaccine dose. Library construction relied on the immunoSEQ multiplex PCR assay. TCRdb carries this immuneACCESS record with in-frame sequences only. Its versions omit some clonotypes, under half of them owing to an unresolved V gene in the studies checked, with the rest unexplained. A total of nearly 110,000 clones appear in this sample, about 90% of them only once. The top ten constitute roughly 5% of the sample. Sequencing was performed on peripheral blood, taken 28 days after the second AZD1222 dose. These receptors were collected from an adult who received the AZD1222 COVID-19 vaccine.

The chain uses TRBV27 and TRBJ2-7; 10 positions agree with TRBD2. V lost 4 bases and J lost 0; bases outside the gene matches: 9. Germline CDR1 and CDR2: MNHEY and SMNVEV (reference sequence). This CDR3 comprises 17 residues. CDR3 residues: CASSSLGLAESSYEQYF. In nucleotides, the CDR3 is TGTGCCAGCAGTTCCCTTGGACTAGCGGAAAGCTCCTACGAGCAGTACTTC.

This clone was detected once. The chain employs TRBV6-5 and TRBJ2-3; 9 bases match TRBD1. The V segment lost 5 bases and the J segment 6 bases; nucleotides outside the gene matches: 9. In germline, CDR1 is MNHEY, CDR2 SVGAGI. This CDR3 comprises 15 residues. The chain's CDR3 is CASSRQGEQMDTQYF. As DNA, the CDR3 is TGTGCCAGCAGTCGACAGGGGGAACAGATGGATACGCAGTATTTT.

J is TRBJ2-2 and V is TRBV7-3; D ambiguous. The CDR3 is made up of 14 amino acids. The ends were cut back, 1 base at V and 4 bases at J, with 7 bases in the middle. Germline V gives CDR1 SGHTA, CDR2 FQGTGA. As DNA, the CDR3 is TGTGCCAGCAGCTTAAAACCGGGCACCGGGGAGCTGTTTTTT. As protein: CASSLKPGTGELFF. Together with reference TRBV7-3 and TRBJ2-2, the CDR3 gives the full variable domain: GAGVSQTPSNKVTEKGKYVELRCDPISGHTALYWYRQSLGQGPEFLIYFQGTGAADDSGLPNDRFFAVRPEGSVSTLKIQRTERGDSAVYLCASSLKPGTGELFFGEGSRLTVL.

With respect to this clone: The sample carries other DNA sequences with the same CDR3. The chain combines TRBV12-3 or TRBV12-4 with TRBJ1-5; D ambiguous. CDR3 size: 12 residues. V was trimmed by 2 bases and J by 7 bases, leaving 6 bases between them. The CDR3 reads CASSLMGQPQHF. The CDR3 DNA reads as TGTGCCAGCAGTTTAATGGGGCAGCCCCAGCATTTT.

This rearrangement joins TRBV7-9 to TRBJ2-1; 11 bases are shared with TRBD2. The germline V gene has CDR1 SEHNR and CDR2 FQNEAQ (reference sequence). The CDR3 has 16 amino acids. The V gene end was trimmed by 4 bases and the J gene end by 7 bases; junction bases not matched to a gene: 9. This chain's CDR3 is CASSSPIAGGGNEQFF. The CDR3 DNA sequence: TGTGCCAGCAGCTCCCCAATAGCGGGGGGGGGTAATGAGCAGTTCTTC.

This chain links TRBV11-2 with TRBJ1-1, with unresolved D. The CDR3 spans 13 residues. Germline lookup yields CDR1 SGHAT and CDR2 FQNNGV. The ends were cut back, 5 bases at V and 4 bases at J, with 11 bases in the middle. This CDR3 reads CASSQLMSTEAFF. CDR3 DNA sequence: TGTGCCAGCAGCCAACTCATGAGCACTGAAGCTTTCTTT.

A few counts support this clone. The chain links TRBV7-3 to TRBJ2-3, with TRBD2 matching 8 bases. The V and J ends lost 4 bases and 2 bases, in that order; junction bases with no gene match: 2. The germline V gene has CDR1 SGHTA and CDR2 FQGTGA. The CDR3 contains 14 residues. CDR3 in amino acids: CASSSGGATDTQYF. DNA of the CDR3: TGTGCCAGCAGCTCCGGGGGGGCCACAGATACGCAGTATTTT.

The J gene is TRBJ2-7, the V gene TRBV6-2 or TRBV6-3; no firm D call. Trimming stripped 0 bases from V and 2 bases from J, with 8 bases between. The CDR3 is 14 amino acids. Per the germline V gene, CDR1 is MNHEY and CDR2 is SVGEGT. CDR3 residues: CASSYSIGPYEQYF. CDR3 nucleotide sequence: TGTGCCAGCAGTTACTCGATTGGGCCCTACGAGCAGTACTTC.

The chain joins TRBV7-2 to TRBJ1-4; TRBD1 might be the D (6 bases). Trimming cost V 5 bases and J 4 bases, with 8 bases left between them. The CDR3 loop spans 13 amino acids. CDR1 SGHTA and CDR2 FQGNSA come from the germline V gene. Here the CDR3 reads CASSADSNEKLFF. In DNA, the CDR3 is TGTGCCAGCAGCGCGGACAGTAATGAAAAACTGTTTTTT. The full variable domain, in which reference TRBV7-2 and TRBJ1-4 provide the parts outside the CDR3, is GAGVSQSPSNKVTEKGKDVELRCDPISGHTALYWYRQSLGQGLEFLIYFQGNSAPDKSGLPSDRFSAERTGGSVSTLTIQRTQQEDSAVYLCASSADSNEKLFFGSGTQLSVL.

This clone was recorded only once. The CDR3 bases are TGTGCCAGCAGCTTAGACCAGGGGGGCTCCCTGGCACCAAATGAGCAGTTCTTC. It codes for CASSLDQGGSLAPNEQFF. The chain employs TRBV11-3 and TRBJ2-1; tentatively, D is TRBD1 (7 bases). In germline, CDR1 is SGHNT, CDR2 YENEEA. The CDR3 sequence is 18 residues long. V was cut by 0 bases and J by 7 bases, with 22 bases left in between.

This chain uses TRBV19 with TRBJ1-5; D gene ambiguous. Germline CDR1 is LNHDA and CDR2 is SQIVND (reference sequence). Trimming removed 1 base from V and 11 bases from J, with 15 bases in between. The CDR3 is made up of 14 amino acids. The CDR3 is CASSIGTSILAQHF. The CDR3 DNA follows: TGTGCCAGTAGTATAGGGACCTCTATCTTAGCCCAGCATTTT.

In its sample, this clone was seen once. J is TRBJ1-4 and V is TRBV4-2, with TRBD1 identical over 9 bases. Germline CDR1 reads LGHNA; CDR2 reads YNFKEQ. Unmatched junction bases numbered 15, after V lost 0 bases and J lost 7 bases. This CDR3 contains 19 residues. The CDR3 DNA follows: TGTGCCAGCAGCCAAGAATTCGGGACAGGGAGGAGTTATGGTGAAAAACTGTTTTTT. Its translation: CASSQEFGTGRSYGEKLFF.

The CDR3 region is CASNPPGYEQYF. For the CDR3, the DNA is TGTGCCAGCAACCCCCCGGGTTACGAGCAGTACTTC. This chain connects TRBV28 to TRBJ2-7; D is ambiguous. Trimming took off 7 bases at V and 4 bases at J, with 11 bases between the two ends. This CDR3 contains 12 residues. Per the germline V gene, CDR1 is MDHEN and CDR2 is SYDVKM.

This clone was seen a handful of times. The rearrangement uses TRBV4-1 and TRBJ2-7; D not certain. Trimming cost V 2 bases and J 2 bases, with 10 bases left between them. Germline V gene sequence: CDR1 MGHRA, CDR2 YSYEKL. The CDR3 consists of 14 residues. This chain's CDR3 is CASSQPTGPYEQYF. As DNA, the CDR3 is TGCGCCAGCAGCCAACCAACTGGGCCCTACGAGCAGTACTTC.

The chain carries TRBV7-9 and TRBJ1-6, with TRBD1 identical over 9 bases. The CDR3 is 14 amino acids. The J segment lost 11 bases and the V segment lost 5 bases, leaving 7 bases of the junction unmatched. CDR1 and CDR2 (germline): SEHNR, FQNEAQ (reference sequence). DNA for the CDR3: TGTGCCAGCAGCACAGGACAGGGGCGGCCACCCCTCCACTTT. This codes for CASSTGQGRPPLHF.

The chain has TRBV6-5 and TRBJ1-5; D not resolved. The germline CDR1 and CDR2 sequences are MNHEY and SVGAGI. The length of the CDR3 is 14 residues. The V end was cut by 4 bases, the J end by 7 bases, with 14 bases between. The CDR3 DNA reads TGTGCCAGCAGTTCTACTGGGGTCGGGCAGCCCCAGCATTTT. This codes for CASSSTGVGQPQHF.

In DNA, the CDR3 is TGTGCCAGCAGTTTATCTGGCCCTGGCGAGCAGTACTTC. Its translation: CASSLSGPGEQYF. The rearrangement links TRBV27 to TRBJ2-7; D remains ambiguous. The CDR3 runs to 13 residues. The V gene's germline CDR1 is MNHEY and CDR2 SMNVEV (reference sequence). Trimming cost V 0 bases and J 6 bases, with 9 bases left between them.

This clone is a singleton in its sample. The chain recombines TRBV19 with TRBJ1-2; 9 nucleotides line up with TRBD1. Germline V gives CDR1 LNHDA, CDR2 SQIVND (reference sequence). This CDR3 contains 16 residues. V lost 1 base, J lost 8 bases, and 11 bases stayed unmatched. The CDR3 region has the DNA TGTGCCAGTAGTATAGGAGGCACAGGGGGCTTTCGAGGCTACACCTTC. This sequence encodes CASSIGGTGGFRGYTF. The full variable domain, its missing parts supplied by reference TRBV19 and TRBJ1-2, is DGGITQSPKYLFRKEGQNVTLSCEQNLNHDAMYWYRQDPGQGLRLIYYSQIVNDFQKGDIAEGYSVSREKKESFPLTVTSAQKNPTAFYLCASSIGGTGGFRGYTFGSGTRLTVV.

CDR3 sequence reads: CASSPVGGNRNTEAFF. In DNA form, the CDR3 reads TGTGCCAGCAGCCCGGTCGGCGGGAACCGGAACACTGAAGCTTTCTTT. The V and J genes are TRBV3-1 (or the pseudogene TRBV3-2) and TRBJ1-1; D not resolved. The CDR3 loop spans 16 amino acids. Germline loops: CDR1 LGHDT, CDR2 YNNKEL (reference sequence). V was pared by 4 bases and J by 1 base, with 16 bases between.

The chain has TRBV7-6 and TRBJ1-5; no clear D gene. Per germline, CDR1 SGHVS and CDR2 FNYEAQ. V lost 2 bases and J lost 7, with 12 bases in between. CDR3 size: 14 residues. In DNA, the CDR3 is TGTGCCAGCAGCTTAAGGTTGGGCGGGCAGCCCCAGCATTTT. It codes for CASSLRLGGQPQHF.

J is TRBJ2-3 and V is TRBV29-1, with a weak D call TRBD2 (5 bases). CDR3 length: 11 amino acids. V was clipped by 7 bases and J by 5 bases, with 10 bases between them. The germline V gene encodes CDR1 SQVTM and CDR2 ANQGSEA. CDR3 loop: CSDRAGDTQYF. CDR3 bases: TGCAGCGACCGGGCGGGAGATACGCAGTATTTT.

This chain uses TRBV2 with TRBJ2-5, with D hard to call. In germline, CDR1 is SNHLY, CDR2 FYNNEI. The CDR3 sequence is 12 residues long. V dropped 7 bases and J dropped 0 bases, with 6 bases sitting between them. The CDR3 region is CASTEYQETQYF. The CDR3 DNA reads as TGTGCCAGCACGGAGTACCAAGAGACCCAGTACTTC.

V gene TRBV18 combines with J gene TRBJ2-7, with D uncertain. Per germline, CDR1 KGHSH and CDR2 LQKENI. CDR3 size: 13 residues. The V and J ends lost 6 bases and 1 base respectively, with 10 bases between them. The CDR3, as DNA: TGTGCCAGCTCTGGGCCCGGTTCCTACGAGCAGTACTTC. It translates to CASSGPGSYEQYF. Full variable domain (rest looked up from reference TRBV18 and TRBJ2-7): NAGVMQNPRHLVRRRGQEARLRCSPMKGHSHVYWYRQLPEEGLKFMVYLQKENIIDESGMPKERFSAEFPKEGPSILRIQQVVRGDSAAYFCASSGPGSYEQYFGPGTRLTVT.

This clone has a single count. In nucleotides, the CDR3 is TGTGCCAGCAGCCAAGGGGGGGTCACTGAAGCTTTCTTT. This encodes CASSQGGVTEAFF. The J gene is TRBJ1-1, the V gene TRBV4-2, with D maybe TRBD1 (5 bases). V shed 1 base and J shed 4 bases, with 7 bases lying between them. This CDR3 region has 13 residues. The V gene's germline CDR1 is LGHNA and CDR2 YNFKEQ.

The gene calls are TRBV5-1 and TRBJ1-1; D might be TRBD1 (6 bases). CDR1 SGHRS and CDR2 YFSETQ come from the germline V gene. The CDR3 extends over 14 amino acids. The V gene lost 2 bases and the J gene lost 3 bases, with 11 bases spanning the gap. CDR3 in amino acids: CASSLQGWDTEAFF. CDR3 DNA: TGCGCCAGCAGCTTACAGGGCTGGGACACTGAAGCTTTCTTT. Variable domain in full (rest from reference TRBV5-1 and TRBJ1-1): KAGVTQTPRYLIKTRGQQVTLSCSPISGHRSVSWYQQTPGQGLQFLFEYFSETQRNKGNFPGRFSGRQFSNSRSEMNVSTLELGDSALYLCASSLQGWDTEAFFGQGTRLTVV.